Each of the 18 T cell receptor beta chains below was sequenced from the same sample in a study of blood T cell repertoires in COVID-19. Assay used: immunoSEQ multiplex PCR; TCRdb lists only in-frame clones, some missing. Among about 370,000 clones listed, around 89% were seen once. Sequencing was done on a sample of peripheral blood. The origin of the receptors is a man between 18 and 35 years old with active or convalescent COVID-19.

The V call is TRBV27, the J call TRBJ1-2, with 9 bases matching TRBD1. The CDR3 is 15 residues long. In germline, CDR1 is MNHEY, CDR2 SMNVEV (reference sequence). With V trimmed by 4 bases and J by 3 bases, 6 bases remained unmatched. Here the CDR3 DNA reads TGTGCCAGCAGTTCCACCACAGGGGGCTACTATGGCTACACCTTC. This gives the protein CASSSTTGGYYGYTF.

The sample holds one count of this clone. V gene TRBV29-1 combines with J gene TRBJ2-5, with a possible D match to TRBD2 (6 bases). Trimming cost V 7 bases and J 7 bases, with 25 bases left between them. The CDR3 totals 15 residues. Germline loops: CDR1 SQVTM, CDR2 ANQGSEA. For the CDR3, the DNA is TGCAGCGCAACACCCAAGCGGGCGCTGTCTGGGACCCAGTACTTC. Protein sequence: CSATPKRALSGTQYF.

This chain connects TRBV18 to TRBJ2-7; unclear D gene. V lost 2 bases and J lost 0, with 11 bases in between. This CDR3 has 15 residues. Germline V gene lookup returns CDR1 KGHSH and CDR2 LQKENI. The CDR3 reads CASSPSNSPSYEQYF. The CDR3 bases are TGTGCCAGCTCACCATCGAACAGTCCCTCCTACGAGCAGTACTTC.

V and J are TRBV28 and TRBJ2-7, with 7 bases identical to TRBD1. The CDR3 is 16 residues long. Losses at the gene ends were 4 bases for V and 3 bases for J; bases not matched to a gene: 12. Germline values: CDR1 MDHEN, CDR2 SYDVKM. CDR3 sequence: CASSSVRGLEFYEQYF. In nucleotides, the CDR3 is TGTGCCAGCAGTTCTGTGAGGGGGCTCGAGTTCTACGAGCAGTACTTC.

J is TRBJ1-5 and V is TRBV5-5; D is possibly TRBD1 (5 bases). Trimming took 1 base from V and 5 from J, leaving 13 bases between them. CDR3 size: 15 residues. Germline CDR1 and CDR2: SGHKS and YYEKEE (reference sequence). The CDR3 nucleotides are TGTGCCAGCAGCTTGCGGGGGAGTGGGGATCAGCCCCAGCATTTT. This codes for CASSLRGSGDQPQHF. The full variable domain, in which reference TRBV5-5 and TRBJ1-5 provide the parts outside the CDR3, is DAGVTQSPTHLIKTRGQQVTLRCSPISGHKSVSWYQQVLGQGPQFIFQYYEKEERGRGNFPDRFSARQFPNYSSELNVNALLLGDSALYLCASSLRGSGDQPQHFGDGTRLSIL.

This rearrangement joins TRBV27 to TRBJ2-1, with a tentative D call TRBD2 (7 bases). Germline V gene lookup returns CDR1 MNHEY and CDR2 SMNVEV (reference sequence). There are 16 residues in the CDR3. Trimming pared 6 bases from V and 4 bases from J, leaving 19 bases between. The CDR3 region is CASRTPAGARYNEQFF. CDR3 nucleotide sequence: TGTGCCAGCAGAACACCCGCGGGGGCGCGTTACAATGAGCAGTTCTTC.

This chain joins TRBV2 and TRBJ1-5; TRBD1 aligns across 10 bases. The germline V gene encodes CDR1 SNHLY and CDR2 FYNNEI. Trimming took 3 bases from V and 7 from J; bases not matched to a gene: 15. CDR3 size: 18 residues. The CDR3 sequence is CASSDPATTGTGVQPQHF. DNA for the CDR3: TGTGCCAGCAGTGACCCGGCCACCACCGGGACAGGGGTCCAGCCCCAGCATTTT.

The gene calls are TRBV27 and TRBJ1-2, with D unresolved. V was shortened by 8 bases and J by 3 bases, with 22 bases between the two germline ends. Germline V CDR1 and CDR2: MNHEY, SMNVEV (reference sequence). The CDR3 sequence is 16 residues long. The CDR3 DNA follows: TGTGCCAGCTCCCGAGGGAAACCCCCGAGGGACTATGGCTACACCTTC. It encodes CASSRGKPPRDYGYTF.

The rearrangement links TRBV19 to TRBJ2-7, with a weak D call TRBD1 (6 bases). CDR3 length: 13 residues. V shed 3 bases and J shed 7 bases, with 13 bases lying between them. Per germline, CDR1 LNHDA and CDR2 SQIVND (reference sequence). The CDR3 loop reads CASSIRTVGEQYF. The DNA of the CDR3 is TGTGCCAGTAGTATTCGGACAGTGGGGGAGCAGTACTTC.

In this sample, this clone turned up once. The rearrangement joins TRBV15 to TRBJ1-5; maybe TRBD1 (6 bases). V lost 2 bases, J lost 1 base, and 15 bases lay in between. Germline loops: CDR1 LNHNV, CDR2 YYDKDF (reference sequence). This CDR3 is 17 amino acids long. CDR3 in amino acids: CATSRPTGIRSNQPQHF. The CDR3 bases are TGTGCCACCAGCAGACCAACAGGGATCAGGAGCAATCAGCCCCAGCATTTT.

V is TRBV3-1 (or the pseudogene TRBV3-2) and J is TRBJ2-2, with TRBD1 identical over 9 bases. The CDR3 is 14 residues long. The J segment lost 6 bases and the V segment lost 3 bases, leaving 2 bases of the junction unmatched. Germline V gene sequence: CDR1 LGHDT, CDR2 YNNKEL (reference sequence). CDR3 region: CASSQDRGPGELFF. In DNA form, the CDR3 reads TGTGCCAGCAGCCAGGACAGGGGCCCCGGGGAGCTGTTTTTT.

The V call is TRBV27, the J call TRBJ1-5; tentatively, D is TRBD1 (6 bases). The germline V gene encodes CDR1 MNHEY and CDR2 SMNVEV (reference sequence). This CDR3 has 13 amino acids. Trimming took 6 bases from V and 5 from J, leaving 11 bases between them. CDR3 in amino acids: CASRVGQYQPQHF. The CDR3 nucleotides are TGTGCCAGCAGGGTAGGACAGTATCAGCCCCAGCATTTT.

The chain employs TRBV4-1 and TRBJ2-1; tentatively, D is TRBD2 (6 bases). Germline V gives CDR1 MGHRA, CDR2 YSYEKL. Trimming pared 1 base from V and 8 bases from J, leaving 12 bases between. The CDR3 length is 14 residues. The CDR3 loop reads CASSQGAGTDEQFF. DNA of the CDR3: TGCGCCAGCAGCCAAGGTGCGGGGACGGATGAGCAGTTCTTC.

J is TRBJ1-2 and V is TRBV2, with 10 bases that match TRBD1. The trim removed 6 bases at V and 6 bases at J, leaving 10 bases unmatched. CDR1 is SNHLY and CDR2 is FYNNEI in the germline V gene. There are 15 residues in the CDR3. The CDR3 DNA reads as TGTGCCAGCAGGGAGACAGGGGGCGCTACGGATGGCTACACCTTC. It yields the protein CASRETGGATDGYTF.

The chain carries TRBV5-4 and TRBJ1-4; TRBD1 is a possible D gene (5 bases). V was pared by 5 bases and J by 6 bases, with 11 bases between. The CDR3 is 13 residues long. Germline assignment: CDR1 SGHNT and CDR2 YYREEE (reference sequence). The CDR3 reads CASRSGRDEKLFF. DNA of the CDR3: TGTGCCAGCAGGTCGGGCAGGGATGAAAAACTGTTTTTT.

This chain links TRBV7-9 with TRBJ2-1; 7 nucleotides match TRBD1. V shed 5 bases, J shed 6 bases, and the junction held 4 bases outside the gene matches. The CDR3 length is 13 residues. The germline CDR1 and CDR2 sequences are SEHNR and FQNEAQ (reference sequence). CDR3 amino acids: CASSQTGINEQFF. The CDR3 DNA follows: TGTGCCAGCAGCCAGACAGGGATCAATGAGCAGTTCTTC.

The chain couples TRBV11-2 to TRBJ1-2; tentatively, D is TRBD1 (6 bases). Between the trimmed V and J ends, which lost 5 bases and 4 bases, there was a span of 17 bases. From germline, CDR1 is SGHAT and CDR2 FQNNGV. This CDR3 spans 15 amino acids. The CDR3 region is CASSTNRVVRYGYTF. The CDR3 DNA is TGTGCCAGCAGCACGAACAGGGTGGTACGCTATGGCTACACCTTC. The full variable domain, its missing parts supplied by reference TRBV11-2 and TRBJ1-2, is EAGVAQSPRYKIIEKRQSVAFWCNPISGHATLYWYQQILGQGPKLLIQFQNNGVVDDSQLPKDRFSAERLKGVDSTLKIQPAKLEDSAVYLCASSTNRVVRYGYTFGSGTRLTVV.

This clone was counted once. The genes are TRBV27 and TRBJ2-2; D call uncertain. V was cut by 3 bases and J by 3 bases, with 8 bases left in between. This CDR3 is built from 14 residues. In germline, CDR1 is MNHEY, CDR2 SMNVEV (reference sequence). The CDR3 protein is CASSFRRDTGELFF. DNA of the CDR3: TGTGCCAGCAGTTTTAGACGGGACACCGGGGAGCTGTTTTTT.